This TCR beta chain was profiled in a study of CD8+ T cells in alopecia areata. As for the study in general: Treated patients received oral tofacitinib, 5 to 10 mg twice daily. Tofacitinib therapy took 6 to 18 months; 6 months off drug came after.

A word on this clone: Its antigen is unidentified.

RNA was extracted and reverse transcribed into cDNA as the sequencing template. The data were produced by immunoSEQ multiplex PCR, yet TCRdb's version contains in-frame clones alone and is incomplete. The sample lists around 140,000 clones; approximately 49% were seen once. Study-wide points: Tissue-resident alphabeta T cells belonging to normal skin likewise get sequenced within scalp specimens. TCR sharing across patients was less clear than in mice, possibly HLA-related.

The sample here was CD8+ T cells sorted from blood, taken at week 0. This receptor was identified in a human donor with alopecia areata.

Here the CDR3 reads CASSLDPSGANVLTF. The CDR3 bases are TGTGCCAGCAGCTTAGACCCCTCTGGGGCCAACGTCCTGACTTTC. This sequence joins TRBV11-2 and TRBJ2-6; D gene unclear. Germline V gene sequence: CDR1 SGHAT, CDR2 FQNNGV. V lost 0 bases, J lost 0 bases, and 3 bases lay in between. The CDR3 has 15 amino acids.